The clone carrying this T cell receptor beta chain was detected once. Deletions cut 6 bases from V and 9 bases from J, with 11 bases between. Germline V CDR1 and CDR2: MDHEN, SYDVKM. The CDR3 consists of 11 residues. Autoimmune disease history or systemic immunosuppression excluded patients. Libraries were prepared by immunoSEQ multiplex PCR; TCRdb keeps only in-frame clonotypes and omits some of them. This sample has about 80,000 clones; approximately 83% occur once, and the top ten carry over 1.5%. The data are from a study of OX40 agonist ivuxolimab in advanced cancers. Study background: The diagnoses of dose-escalation patients were hepatocellular carcinoma, melanoma, renal cell or head and neck cancer.

The material was CD4+ or CD8+ T cells sorted from blood, obtained in a trial of the OX40 agonist ivuxolimab. This receptor was taken from an adult with an advanced solid tumor such as melanoma, head and neck, liver or kidney cancer. The rearrangement links TRBV28 to TRBJ1-2, with D uncertain. The CDR3 here is CASSREVRYTF. Here the CDR3 DNA reads TGTGCCAGCAGCCGAGAGGTCCGCTACACCTTC.